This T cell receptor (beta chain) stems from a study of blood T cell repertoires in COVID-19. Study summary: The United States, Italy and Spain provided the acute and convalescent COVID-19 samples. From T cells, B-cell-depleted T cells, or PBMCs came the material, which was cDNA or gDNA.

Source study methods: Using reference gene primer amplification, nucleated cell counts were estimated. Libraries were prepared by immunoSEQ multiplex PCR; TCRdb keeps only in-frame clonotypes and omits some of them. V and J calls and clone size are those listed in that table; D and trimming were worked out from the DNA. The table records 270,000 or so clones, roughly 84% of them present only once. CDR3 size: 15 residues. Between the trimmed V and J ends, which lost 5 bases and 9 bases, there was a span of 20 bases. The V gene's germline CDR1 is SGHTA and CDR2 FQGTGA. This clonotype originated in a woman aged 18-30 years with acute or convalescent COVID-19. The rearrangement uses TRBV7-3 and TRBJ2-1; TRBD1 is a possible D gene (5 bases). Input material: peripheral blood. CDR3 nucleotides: TGTGCCAGCAGCCCGGGTCTCCAAGGGGTACGTGAGCAGTTCTTC. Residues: CASSPGLQGVREQFF.